At least ten counts were recorded for the clone carrying this TCR beta chain. Its antigen is undetermined. The sample comes from a study of HIV-infected children after antiretroviral therapy interruption. Study results and caveats: Naive CD4+ Gini coefficient rose by interruption end, suggesting clonal expansion. Naive CD4+ CDR3 sharing between time points fell after interruption began. The CD45RA+ naive sort may contain some EMRA or stem memory cells.

The CDR3 loop spans 14 amino acids. Trimming pared 6 bases from V and 8 bases from J, leaving 19 bases between. Germline assignment: CDR1 WNHNN and CDR2 SYGVQD (reference sequence). Treatment noted: PENTA 11 planned treatment interruption arm or continuous ART arm. At least 5 million viable PBMCs were required per cryopreserved sample. Unique molecular identifiers were included in an RNA-based 3' RACE TCR library. TCRdb reprocessed the 3' RACE reads with MiXCR, giving one entry per CDR3 protein. The table shows about 89,000 distinct CDR3 sequences, with about 7% occurring only once. The chain couples TRBV10-1 to TRBJ1-2; a possible D gene is TRBD1 (5 bases). The sample consisted of CD45RA+ CD4+ T cells from PBMCs, pooled from several time points, taken from a donor given antiretroviral therapy, either interrupted or continuous. The subset is: naive CD4+ CD45RA+ CD45RO- T cells. The sequence derives from a pool of human donors with HIV. The CDR3 reads CASRRWDHPAGYTF. DNA of the CDR3: TGCGCCAGCAGGAGATGGGACCACCCTGCCGGCTACACCTTC.